This T cell receptor (beta chain) was sequenced during a study of patients and donors after allogeneic stem cell transplantation (dated by TCRdb to between 2020 and 2021). The junction carries 18 bases between V and J, which are trimmed by 5 bases and 8 bases respectively. The CDR1 and CDR2 encoded by the germline V gene are MDHEN and SYDVKM. From its cysteine to its phenylalanine, the CDR3 spans 14 amino acids. Only the CDR3 portion is preserved as DNA: 42 bases, with reading frame beginning at the first base. Libraries were made using RT-PCR. The listed sequencing device is NextSeq 550. TCRdb passed the public sequencing reads through fastp at Q25 and MiXCR, retaining productive beta sequences. Identical CDR3 protein sequences are pooled into one entry, listed with their most common genes and DNA. Present in this sample are approximately 200,000 distinct CDR3 sequences, 12% to 15% of which were seen just once. The top ten clonotypes cover roughly 12% of the sample.

The sample holds a few counts of this clonotype. Its antigen has not been determined. Per-base quality was not reported, and no clone a single base away is much larger than it. The source of this sequence is a human donor who was either an allogeneic HSCT recipient or a stem cell or donor lymphocyte infusion donor (not recorded which). It is not recorded whose cells these are; they may come from a transplant donor. The chain is made from TRBV28 and TRBJ1-2; the D gene is perhaps TRBD1, from 5 matching bases. Sample: blood, either unsorted or a sorted T cell fraction (not recorded which). The CDR3 amino acid sequence is: CASSPGPLPVGYTF. The sequenced DNA is TGTGCCAGCAGTCCGGGACCCCTCCCCGTGGGCTACACCTTC.